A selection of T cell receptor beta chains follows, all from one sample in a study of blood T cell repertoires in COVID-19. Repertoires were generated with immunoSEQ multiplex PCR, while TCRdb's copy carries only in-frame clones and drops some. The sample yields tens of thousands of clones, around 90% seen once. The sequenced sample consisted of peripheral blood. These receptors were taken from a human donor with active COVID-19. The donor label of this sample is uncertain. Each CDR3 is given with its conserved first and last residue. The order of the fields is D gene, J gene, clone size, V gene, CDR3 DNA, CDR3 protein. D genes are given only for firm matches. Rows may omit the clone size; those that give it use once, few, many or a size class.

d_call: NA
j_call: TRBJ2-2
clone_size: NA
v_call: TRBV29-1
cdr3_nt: TGCAGCGTGGTTGGTTATGGCGGGGGCCGAACCGGGGAGCTGTTTTTT
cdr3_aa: CSVVGYGGGRTGELFF

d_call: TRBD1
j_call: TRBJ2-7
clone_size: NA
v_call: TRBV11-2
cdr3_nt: TGTGCCAGCAGCCGAGGGACAGGTGCCTACGAGCAGTACTTC
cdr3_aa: CASSRGTGAYEQYF

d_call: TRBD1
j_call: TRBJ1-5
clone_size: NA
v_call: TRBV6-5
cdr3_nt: TGTGCCAGCAGGGCCACAGGGGGAGATCAGCCCCAGCATTTT
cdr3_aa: CASRATGGDQPQHF

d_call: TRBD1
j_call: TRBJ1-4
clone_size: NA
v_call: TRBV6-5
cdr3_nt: TGTGCCAGCAGCCTGACAGGGACGTATGAAAAACTGTTTTTT
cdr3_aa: CASSLTGTYEKLFF

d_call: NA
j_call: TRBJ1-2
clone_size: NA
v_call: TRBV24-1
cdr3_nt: TGTGCCACCAGTGTCCTAGACAGCCCAACTCTCTATGGCTACACCTTC
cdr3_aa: CATSVLDSPTLYGYTF

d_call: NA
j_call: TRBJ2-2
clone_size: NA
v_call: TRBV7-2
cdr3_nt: TGTGCCAGCAGCTTAGCGACAGGTACCGGGGAGCTGTTTTTT
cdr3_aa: CASSLATGTGELFF

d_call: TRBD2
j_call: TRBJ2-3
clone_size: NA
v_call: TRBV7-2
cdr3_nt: TGTGCCAGCGGCCGGACTAGCGGGAGCTCAGATACGCAGTATTTT
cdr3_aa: CASGRTSGSSDTQYF

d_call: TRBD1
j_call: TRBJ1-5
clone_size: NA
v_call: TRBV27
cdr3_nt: TGTGCCAGCAGTTTAGTAGGGACAGCTAGCAATCAGCCCCAGCATTTT
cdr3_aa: CASSLVGTASNQPQHF

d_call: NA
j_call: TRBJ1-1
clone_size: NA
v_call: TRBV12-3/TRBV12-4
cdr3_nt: TGTGCCAGCAGTTTACGAACGTTGAGCGCTTTCTTT
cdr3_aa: CASSLRTLSAFF

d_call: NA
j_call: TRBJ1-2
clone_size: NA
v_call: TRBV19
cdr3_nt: TGTGCCAGTAGATCGGACAGAATTAATGGCTACACCTTC
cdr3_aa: CASRSDRINGYTF

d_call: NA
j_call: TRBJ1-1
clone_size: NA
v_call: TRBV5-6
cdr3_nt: TGTGCCAGCAGCTTGTTCCAGGGAAGGCTGAGCACTGAAGCTTTCTTT
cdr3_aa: CASSLFQGRLSTEAFF

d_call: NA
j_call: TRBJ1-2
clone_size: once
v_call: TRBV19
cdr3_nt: TGTGCCAGTAGTATTGGCTCAGCTAACTATGGCTACACCTTC
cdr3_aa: CASSIGSANYGYTF

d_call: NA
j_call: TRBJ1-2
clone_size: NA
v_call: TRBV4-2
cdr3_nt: TGTGCCAGCAGCCAAGGGACTGGCGGCTACACCTTC
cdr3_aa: CASSQGTGGYTF

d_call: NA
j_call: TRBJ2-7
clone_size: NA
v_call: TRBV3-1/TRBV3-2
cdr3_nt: TGTGCCAGCAGCCAGGCAGGTTACGAGCAGTACTTC
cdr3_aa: CASSQAGYEQYF

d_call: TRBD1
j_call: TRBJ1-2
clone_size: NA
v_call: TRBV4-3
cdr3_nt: TGCGCCAGCAGCCAAGACAGGGGGACCCCTTATGGCTACACCTTC
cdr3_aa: CASSQDRGTPYGYTF

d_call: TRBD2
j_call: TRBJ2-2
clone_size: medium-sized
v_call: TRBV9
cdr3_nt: TGTGCCAGCAGCGGACTAGCGGGAGATCGTGGCGGGGAGCTGTTTTTT
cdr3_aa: CASSGLAGDRGGELFF

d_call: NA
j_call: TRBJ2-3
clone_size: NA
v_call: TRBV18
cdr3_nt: TGTGCCAGCTCACCAAGTAGCGGACGCACAGATACGCAGTATTTT
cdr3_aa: CASSPSSGRTDTQYF

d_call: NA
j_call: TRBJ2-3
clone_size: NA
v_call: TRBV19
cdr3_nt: TGTGCCAGTAGTATAGGTTTGAGCGGGACAGATACGCAGTATTTT
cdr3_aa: CASSIGLSGTDTQYF

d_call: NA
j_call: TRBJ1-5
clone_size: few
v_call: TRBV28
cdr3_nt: TGTGCCAGCAGCAGCCTGAAACAGGGATACAATCAGCCCCAGCATTTT
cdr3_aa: CASSSLKQGYNQPQHF

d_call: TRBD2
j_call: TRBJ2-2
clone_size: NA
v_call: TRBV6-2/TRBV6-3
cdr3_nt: TGTGCCAGCAGCCAAAAGACTAGCGGACTCTTCACCGGGGAGCTGTTTTTT
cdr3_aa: CASSQKTSGLFTGELFF

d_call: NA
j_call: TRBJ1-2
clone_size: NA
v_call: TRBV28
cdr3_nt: TGTGCCAGCAGTCCGGGTACATTAATAGGCTATGGCTACACCTTC
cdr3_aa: CASSPGTLIGYGYTF

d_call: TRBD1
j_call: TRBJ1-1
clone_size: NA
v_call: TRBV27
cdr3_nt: TGTGCCAGCAGACGGACAGGGGGCACTGAAGCTTTCTTT
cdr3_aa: CASRRTGGTEAFF

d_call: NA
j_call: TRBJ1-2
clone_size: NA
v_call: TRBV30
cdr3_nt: TGTGCCTGGAGTGTACAGGGTGGCTACACCTTC
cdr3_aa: CAWSVQGGYTF

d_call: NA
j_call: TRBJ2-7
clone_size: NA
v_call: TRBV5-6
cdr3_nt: TGTGCCAGCAGCTTGAACAAACCCTACGAGCAGTACTTC
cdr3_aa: CASSLNKPYEQYF

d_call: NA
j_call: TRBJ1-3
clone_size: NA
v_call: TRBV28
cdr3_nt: TGTGCCAGCAGTTTAAGGGAGGTTGCCGGAAACACCATATATTTT
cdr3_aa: CASSLREVAGNTIYF

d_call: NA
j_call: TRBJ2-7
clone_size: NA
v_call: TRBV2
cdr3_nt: TGTGCCAGCGGGGGGGGCCGAGCCTACGAGCAGTACTTC
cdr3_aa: CASGGGRAYEQYF

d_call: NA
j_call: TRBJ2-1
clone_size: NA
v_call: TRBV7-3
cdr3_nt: TGTGCCAGCAGCTTAAATCTTTCCGGTGAGCAGTTCTTC
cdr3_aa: CASSLNLSGEQFF

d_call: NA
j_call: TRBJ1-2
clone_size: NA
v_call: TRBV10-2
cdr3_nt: TGCGCCAGCAGTTATCAGGCGGGGAACTATGGCTACACCTTC
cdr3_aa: CASSYQAGNYGYTF

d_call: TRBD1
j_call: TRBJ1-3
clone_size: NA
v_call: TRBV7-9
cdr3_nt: TGTGCCAGCAGCTTACCGGGACAGGGGATAATCGGAAACACCATATATTTT
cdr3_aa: CASSLPGQGIIGNTIYF

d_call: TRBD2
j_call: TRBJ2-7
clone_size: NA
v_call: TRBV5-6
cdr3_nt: TGTGCCAGCACGCTCGCCCCGGGGACTAGGGGTGAGCAGTACTTC
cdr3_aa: CASTLAPGTRGEQYF